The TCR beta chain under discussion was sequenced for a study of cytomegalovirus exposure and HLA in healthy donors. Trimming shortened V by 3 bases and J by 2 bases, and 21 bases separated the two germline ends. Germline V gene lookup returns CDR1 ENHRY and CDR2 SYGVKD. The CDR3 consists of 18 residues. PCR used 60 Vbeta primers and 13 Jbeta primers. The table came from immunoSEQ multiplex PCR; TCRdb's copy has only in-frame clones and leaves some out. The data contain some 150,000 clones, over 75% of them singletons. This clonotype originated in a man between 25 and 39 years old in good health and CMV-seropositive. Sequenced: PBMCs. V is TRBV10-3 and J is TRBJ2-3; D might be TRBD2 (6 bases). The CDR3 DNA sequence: TGTGCCATCAGTGAACCTCTGGGATTTGCGGGGCTCACAGATACGCAGTATTTT. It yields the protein CAISEPLGFAGLTDTQYF.